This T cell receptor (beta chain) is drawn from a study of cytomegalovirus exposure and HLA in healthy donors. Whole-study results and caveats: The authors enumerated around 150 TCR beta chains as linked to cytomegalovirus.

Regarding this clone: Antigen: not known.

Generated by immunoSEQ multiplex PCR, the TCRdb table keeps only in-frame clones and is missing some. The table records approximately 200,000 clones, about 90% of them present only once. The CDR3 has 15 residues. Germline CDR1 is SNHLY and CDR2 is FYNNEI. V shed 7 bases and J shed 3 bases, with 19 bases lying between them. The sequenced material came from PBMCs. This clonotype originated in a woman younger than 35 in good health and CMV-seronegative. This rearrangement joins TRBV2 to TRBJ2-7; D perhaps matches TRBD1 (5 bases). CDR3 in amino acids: CASMFRQLKGYEQYF. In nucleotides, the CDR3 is TGTGCCAGCATGTTCAGACAGCTAAAGGGCTACGAGCAGTACTTC.